Detailed here is one T cell receptor beta chain. Its antigen is undetermined. Data came from immunoSEQ multiplex PCR; TCRdb stores just in-frame clones and leaves some out. The top ten clones hold under 0.4% of a sample with some 250,000 clones, nearly 90% of them seen once. These data originate in a study of cytomegalovirus exposure and HLA in healthy donors. Overall study results and limits: The study flagged some 170 TCR beta chains as cytomegalovirus-associated. The dataset shows that most TCR sequences were rare, while some public TCRs occurred in many donors.

The CDR3 length is 14 residues. Germline CDR1 is MGHRA and CDR2 is YSYEKL. Trimming took 4 bases from V and 6 from J, leaving 12 bases between them. The donors belonged to the approximately 120-subject validation cohort, separate from the approximately 670-subject first cohort. The chain uses TRBV4-1 and TRBJ2-2, with a tentative D call TRBD1 (5 bases). This receptor was obtained from a woman under 30 in good health and CMV-seronegative. Sequencing was carried out using PBMCs. CDR3: CASSPNSGSGELFF. The CDR3 nucleotides read TGCGCCAGCAGCCCTAATTCAGGGTCCGGGGAGCTGTTTTTT.